This T cell receptor (beta chain) was captured by sequencing in a study of blood T cells in healthy people across ages. Whole-study findings and limits: Unsorted PBMC material precluded a definitive naive versus antigen-experienced comparison.

Per the germline V gene, CDR1 is MDHEN and CDR2 is SYDVKM. This CDR3 contains 12 residues. Trimming removed 7 bases at V and 6 bases at J, with 9 bases between. Of note for this clonotype: Its cognate antigen is unknown.

Total RNA extracted from each sample amounted to at least 5.5 micrograms. Through a sample-barcoded 5' primer and a J-beta primer mix, a second PCR was run for roughly 7 to 12 cycles. Using its own MiXCR run on the 5' RACE reads, TCRdb lists one record per CDR3 protein. The sample lists 580,000 or so distinct CDR3 sequences, 47% occurring once. The sequence came from a man aged 80 or over in good health. This sequence joins TRBV28 and TRBJ1-4; D call uncertain. Sample: blood. The CDR3 DNA is TGTGCCAGCACTGGCGGGTATGAAAAACTGTTTTTT. Protein: CASTGGYEKLFF.